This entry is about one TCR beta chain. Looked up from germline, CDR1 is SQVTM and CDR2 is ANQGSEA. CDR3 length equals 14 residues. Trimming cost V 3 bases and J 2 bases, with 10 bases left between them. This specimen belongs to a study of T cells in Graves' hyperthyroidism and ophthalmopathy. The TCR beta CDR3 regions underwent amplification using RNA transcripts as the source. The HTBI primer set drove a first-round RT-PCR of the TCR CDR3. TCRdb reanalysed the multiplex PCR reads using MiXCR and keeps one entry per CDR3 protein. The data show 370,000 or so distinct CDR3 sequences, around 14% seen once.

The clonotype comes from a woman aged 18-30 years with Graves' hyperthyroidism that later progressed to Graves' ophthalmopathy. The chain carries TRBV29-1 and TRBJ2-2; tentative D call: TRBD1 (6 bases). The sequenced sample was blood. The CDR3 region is CSVDPTGNTGELFF. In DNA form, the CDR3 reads TGCAGCGTTGATCCGACAGGTAACACCGGGGAGCTGTTTTTT.